This T cell receptor beta chain was retrieved from a study of T cells after yellow fever vaccination. On the study more broadly: For low cell numbers, libraries were made with SMART-Seq v4 Ultra Low Input.

MiXCR, applied by TCRdb to the 5' RACE reads, yields one record per CDR3 protein. The sample holds under 300,000 distinct CDR3 sequences, about 7% seen once. This clonotype was recorded a few times. Germline V gives CDR1 SGDLS, CDR2 YYNGEE. The CDR3 spans 14 residues. V was cut by 4 bases and J by 3 bases, with 14 bases left in between. This clonotype was obtained from a man aged 25 to 40 who received the YFV17D yellow fever vaccine. The specimen was CD4+ T cells sorted from PBMCs, collected 15 days after the yellow fever booster vaccination. The chain uses TRBV9 and TRBJ2-7; unclear D gene. CDR3 nucleotides: TGTGCCAGCAGCCCTGCGTTATCTCGCTACGAGCAGTACTTC. Its translation: CASSPALSRYEQYF.